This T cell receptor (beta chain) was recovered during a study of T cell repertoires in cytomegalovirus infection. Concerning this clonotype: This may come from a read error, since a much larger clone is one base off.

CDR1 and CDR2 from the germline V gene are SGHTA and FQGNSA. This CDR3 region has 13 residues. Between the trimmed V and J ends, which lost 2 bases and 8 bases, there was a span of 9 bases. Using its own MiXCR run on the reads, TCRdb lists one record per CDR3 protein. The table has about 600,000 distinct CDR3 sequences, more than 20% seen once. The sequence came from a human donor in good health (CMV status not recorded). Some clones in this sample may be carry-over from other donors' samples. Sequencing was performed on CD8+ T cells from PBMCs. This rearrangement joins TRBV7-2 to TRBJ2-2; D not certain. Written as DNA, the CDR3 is TGTGCCAGCAGCTTATCATCCCTTGGGGAGCTGTTTTTT. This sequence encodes CASSLSSLGELFF.